These 5 T cell receptor beta chains share one sample of origin, sequenced in a study of CD8 T cells in ankylosing spondylitis. Each CDR3 protein gets one entry after TCRdb re-called the 5' RACE reads with MiXCR. The sample includes about 42,000 distinct CDR3 sequences, 3% to 4.5% of them seen just once. Sequenced sample: blood, either unsorted or a sorted T cell fraction (not recorded which). These receptors all come from a female donor with ankylosing spondylitis or in good health (not recorded which).

This clonotype was counted many times. The CDR3 loop reads CASSPTGDTEAFF. In DNA form, the CDR3 reads TGTGCCAGCAGCCCAACAGGGGACACTGAAGCTTTCTTT. The chain combines TRBV9 with TRBJ1-1; 7 positions match TRBD1. The CDR3 runs 13 residues. Germline CDR1 reads SGDLS; CDR2 reads YYNGEE. The ends lost 4 bases at V and 3 bases at J; junction bases unmatched: 3.

This clonotype was counted ten times or more. This chain uses TRBV9 with TRBJ1-5; D possibly corresponds to TRBD1 (6 bases). The CDR3 totals 14 residues. Deletions cut 3 bases from V and 6 bases from J, with 13 bases between. Germline CDR1 and CDR2: SGDLS and YYNGEE. The CDR3: CASSAPGEGQPQHF. CDR3 DNA: TGTGCCAGCAGCGCACCAGGGGAAGGTCAGCCCCAGCATTTT.

This clonotype was picked up many times. The chain carries TRBV9 and TRBJ1-1, with D perhaps matching TRBD1 (5 bases). Trimming stripped 0 bases from V and 3 bases from J, with 9 bases between. The CDR3 covers 14 residues. CDR1 SGDLS and CDR2 YYNGEE come from the germline V gene. CDR3 nucleotide sequence: TGTGCCAGCAGCGTAGGCAGGGACTACACTGAAGCTTTCTTT. This gives the protein CASSVGRDYTEAFF.

This clonotype was recorded at least ten times. The chain is built from TRBV9 and TRBJ1-2; 7 positions match TRBD1. The CDR3 has 16 amino acids. Germline values: CDR1 SGDLS, CDR2 YYNGEE. The ends lost 0 bases at V and 6 bases at J; junction bases unmatched: 11. The CDR3 loop reads CASSVEPGTAKDGYTF. The CDR3 DNA reads as TGTGCCAGCAGCGTAGAACCCGGGACAGCGAAGGATGGCTACACCTTC.

This clonotype was recorded many times. The rearrangement joins TRBV9 to TRBJ2-3, with D tentatively TRBD2 (7 bases). The CDR3 is made up of 16 amino acids. Germline V lookup: CDR1 SGDLS, CDR2 YYNGEE. V lost 3 bases to trimming and J lost 7 bases, with 21 bases between them. The CDR3 DNA sequence: TGTGCCAGCAGCGAGAACGCGGGGGCCTCCAGAAATACGCAGTATTTT. It translates to CASSENAGASRNTQYF.